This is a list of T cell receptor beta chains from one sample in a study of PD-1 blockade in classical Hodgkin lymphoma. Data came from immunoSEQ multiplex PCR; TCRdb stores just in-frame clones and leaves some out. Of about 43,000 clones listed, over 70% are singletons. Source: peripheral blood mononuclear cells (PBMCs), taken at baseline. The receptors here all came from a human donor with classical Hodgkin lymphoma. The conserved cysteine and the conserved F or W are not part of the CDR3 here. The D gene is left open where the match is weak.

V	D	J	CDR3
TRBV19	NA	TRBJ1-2	ASSTQGRGYT
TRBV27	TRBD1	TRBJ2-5	ASSLTGARQETQY
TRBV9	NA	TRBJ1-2	ASSVGDPGVYGYT
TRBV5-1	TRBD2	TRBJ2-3	ASSLAASGSDTQY
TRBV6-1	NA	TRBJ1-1	ASILQGNTEAF
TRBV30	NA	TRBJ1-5	TWGPGQGSNQPQH
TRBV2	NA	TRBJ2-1	ASSQETNEQF
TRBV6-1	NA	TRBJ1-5	ASSDPDRVNQPQH
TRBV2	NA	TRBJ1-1	ASRKDGSEAF
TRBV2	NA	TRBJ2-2	ASHSGTPRGPGELF
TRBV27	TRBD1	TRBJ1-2	ASSLGTAYGYT
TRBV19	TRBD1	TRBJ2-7	ASSIRWDRGYEQY
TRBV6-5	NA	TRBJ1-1	ASSQGYAEAF
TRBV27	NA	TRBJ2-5	ASSFGTAGTQY
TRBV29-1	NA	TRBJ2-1	SVDYQGGNEQF
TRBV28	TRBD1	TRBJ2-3	ASTTGGTDTQY
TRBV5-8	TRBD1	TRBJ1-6	ASSRWTGGPLH
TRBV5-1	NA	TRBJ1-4	ASSYMFLGGNEKLF
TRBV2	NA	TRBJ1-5	ASLKGNSNQPQH
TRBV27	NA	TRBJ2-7	ASSLGVEQY
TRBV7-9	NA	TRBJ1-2	ASSPRTEADPGYT
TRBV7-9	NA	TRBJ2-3	ASTRPSTDTQY
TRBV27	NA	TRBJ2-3	ASSWARTDTQY
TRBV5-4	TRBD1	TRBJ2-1	ASSGQGSYNEQF
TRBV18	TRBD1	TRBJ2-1	ASSPDRGVDQF
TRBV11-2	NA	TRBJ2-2	ASSLNAVGNTGELF
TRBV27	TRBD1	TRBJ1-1	ASTSGGGNTEAF
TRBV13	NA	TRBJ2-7	ASGEGDRTEAGEQY
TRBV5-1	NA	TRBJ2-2	ASSLAAGAGAGELF
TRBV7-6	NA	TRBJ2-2	ASSLEAGGTGELF
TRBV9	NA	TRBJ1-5	ASSVATGQPQH
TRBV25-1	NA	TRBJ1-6	ASSDTGAFFPLH
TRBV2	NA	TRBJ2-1	ASSVDIYNEQF
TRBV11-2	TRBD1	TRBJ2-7	ASSLAGQASYEQY
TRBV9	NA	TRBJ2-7	ASSVGGEGYEQY
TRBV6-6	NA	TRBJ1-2	ASSYGQPLNYGYT
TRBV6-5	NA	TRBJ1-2	ASQGGGYT
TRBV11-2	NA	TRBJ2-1	ASSLDRVNDEQF
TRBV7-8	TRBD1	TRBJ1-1	ASSLTGGNTEAF
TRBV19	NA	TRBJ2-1	ASSSQGSYLSKNEQF
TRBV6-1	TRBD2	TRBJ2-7	ASVTLAGVRAEQY
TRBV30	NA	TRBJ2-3	AWSSHGGDTQY
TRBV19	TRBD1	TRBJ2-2	ASRIGQGEGQGGELF
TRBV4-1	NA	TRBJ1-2	ASSQTPGTNYGYT
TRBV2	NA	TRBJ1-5	ASSGDGYQPQH
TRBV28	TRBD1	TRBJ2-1	ASSLEATGNGNEQF
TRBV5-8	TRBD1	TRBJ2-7	ASSLIRDRDEQY
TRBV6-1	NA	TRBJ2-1	ASSAMTWGPYNEQF
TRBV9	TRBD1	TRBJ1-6	ASSVAQGWDSPLH
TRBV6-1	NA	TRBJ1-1	ASRDGGFTEAF
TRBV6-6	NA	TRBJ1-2	ASSYGRQENGYT
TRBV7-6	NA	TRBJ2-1	ASSLVAGNNEQF
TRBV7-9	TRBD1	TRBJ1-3	ASSFSPGQGPDTIY
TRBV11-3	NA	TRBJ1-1	ASSLGGEENTEAF
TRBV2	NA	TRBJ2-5	ASSREMETQY
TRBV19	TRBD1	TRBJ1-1	ASKWGQGRLNTEAF
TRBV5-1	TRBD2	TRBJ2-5	ASSFGLAGGIETQY
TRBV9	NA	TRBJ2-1	ASNDGVSYNEQF
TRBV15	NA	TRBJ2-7	ATSRVGGYEQY